This entry features one T cell receptor (beta chain) sequence. As yet, its antigen is unknown. This CDR3 spans 12 amino acids. V was trimmed by 12 bases and J by 5 bases, leaving 15 bases between them. CDR1 and CDR2 from the germline V gene are KGHDR and SFDVKD. The sample is drawn from a study of identical twins. Broader study findings: Insertions ran lower in abundant cord blood beta clonotypes, though not in memory repertoires. There was more out-of-frame TCR alpha sharing in monozygotic twins than models estimated.

Unique molecular identifiers were present on the cDNA, which also gained a universal primer site by template switching. TCRdb redid the calling of the 5' RACE reads with MiXCR, one entry per CDR3 protein. Among approximately 600,000 distinct CDR3 sequences listed, around a tenth were seen once. In addition, the sample was reused for a study of yellow fever vaccine responses in identical twins. Per that paper: On the reported evidence, twins' vaccine T cell responses seemed partly convergent and partly personalized.

The chain is built from TRBV24-1 and TRBJ1-2; tentative D call: TRBD1 (6 bases). The sample consisted of PBMCs. This TCR was sampled from a woman under 30 in good health. The CDR3 DNA sequence: TGTGCCCCCAAGGGACACGTTTATGGCTACACCTTC. Its protein is CAPKGHVYGYTF.